The entry below describes one TCR beta chain. The data were taken from a study of control samples from healthy donors and cancer patients. The table came from immunoSEQ multiplex PCR; TCRdb's copy has only in-frame clones and leaves some out. In total, the table holds about 200,000 clones. This CDR3 is built from 11 residues. V lost 5 bases to trimming and J lost 12 bases, with 11 bases between them. CDR1 is MDHEN, CDR2 SYDVKM, per germline. This chain uses TRBV28 with TRBJ1-5, with D perhaps matching TRBD1 (6 bases). The clonotype originates from a woman in her twenties or thirties in good health. What was sequenced was blood. The CDR3 DNA reads as TGTGCCAGCAGTATGCAGGGGAGCCAGCATTTT. Its translation: CASSMQGSQHF.